This T cell receptor (beta chain) was recovered during a study of cytomegalovirus exposure and HLA in healthy donors. Study at large: As an earlier analysis found, around 170 million T cells yielded fewer than 130 million unique TCR beta sequences.

This clone occurred a few times. As yet, its antigen is unknown. Overall study findings and caveats: The listing of 150 to 200 TCR beta chains classed them as cytomegalovirus-associated. Presence/absence analyses took donor sequencing depth as roughly uniform.

In the PCR, 60 Vbeta and 13 Jbeta primers were used. Authors' analysis steps: The count from a later analysis was some 81 million unique TCR beta chains, about 9.9 million of them shared. Using immunoSEQ multiplex PCR, the repertoire was profiled, and TCRdb retains in-frame clones only, with some absent. The D gene and trimming were derived from the DNA, and the V and J assignments and clone size from that table. Of about 140,000 clones listed, around 66% are singletons. V was shortened by 3 bases and J by 2 bases, with 23 bases between the two germline ends. CDR1 is ENHRY, CDR2 SYGVKD, per germline. The CDR3 has 18 residues.

This sequence was found in a woman aged 55-69 years in good health and CMV-seronegative. The chain employs TRBV10-3 and TRBJ2-7, with TRBD2 as a possible D gene (7 bases). Sequencing input: PBMCs. The CDR3 bases are TGTGCCATCAGTGACTCTATGGTAGGGGGGGGGCATCCCTACGAGCAGTACTTC. It yields the protein CAISDSMVGGGHPYEQYF.